This is a list of T cell receptor beta chains from one sample in a study of blood T cell repertoires in COVID-19. Here immunoSEQ multiplex PCR was the method, and the copy in TCRdb shows in-frame clones only, minus some. The sample lists 150,000 or so clones, approximately 80% occurring once. The source material was PBMCs or T cells enriched from blood (not recorded which). The receptors shown here come from a man between 35 and 55 years old who had recovered from COVID-19. Both conserved end residues are part of each CDR3. A D gene is named only where the DNA matches it firmly. The size entry is marked missing in some rows and otherwise reads once, few, many or a size class.

>-|TRBJ1-1|-|16|TRBV5-1
TGCGCCAGCAGCTTGGCCTGGTCCGGGGGGAACACTGAAGCTTTCTTT
CASSLAWSGGNTEAFF
>-|TRBJ2-7|TRBD1|14|TRBV2
TGTGCCAGCAGTAGGGACAGGGTAAACAACGAGCAGTACTTC
CASSRDRVNNEQYF
>many|TRBJ1-1|TRBD1|11|TRBV2
TGTGCCAGCAGCGACAGGGTTGAAGCTTTCTTT
CASSDRVEAFF
>-|TRBJ2-7|TRBD1|14|TRBV7-9
TGTGCCAGCAAATTAGGGACAGGGTCTTACGAGCAGTACTTC
CASKLGTGSYEQYF
>once|TRBJ1-2|-|14|TRBV10-3
TGTGCCATCAGTGAGTCAGGACAGAAACGAGCCTACACCTTC
CAISESGQKRAYTF
>-|TRBJ1-3|-|15|TRBV6-4
TGTGCCAGCAGTTGCTTGCGATATTCTGGAAACACCATATATTTT
CASSCLRYSGNTIYF
>few|TRBJ1-6|TRBD1|12|TRBV3-1/TRBV3-2
TGTGCCACCGGGACAGTCCTTTCACCCCTCCACTTT
CATGTVLSPLHF
>-|TRBJ2-3|TRBD2|16|TRBV6-5
TGTGCCAGCAGTTACAACTCCCGGGGGGGAAAAGATACGCAGTATTTT
CASSYNSRGGKDTQYF
>-|TRBJ1-1|-|14|TRBV3-1/TRBV3-2
TGTGCCAGCAGCCTGGACTTTTCGAACACTGAAGCTTTCTTT
CASSLDFSNTEAFF
>-|TRBJ1-5|-|13|TRBV19
TGTGCCAGTAGTTCACATAGCAATCAGCCCCAGCATTTT
CASSSHSNQPQHF
>-|TRBJ2-5|TRBD2|18|TRBV14
TGTGCCAGCAGCCAAGAAAGCGGACTAGCGGGATTCCAAGAGACCCAGTACTTC
CASSQESGLAGFQETQYF
>-|TRBJ1-2|-|15|TRBV9
TGTGCCAGCAGACGTCCGGGATTAGGCCACTATGGCTACACCTTC
CASRRPGLGHYGYTF
>-|TRBJ1-6|-|15|TRBV5-4
TGTGCCAGCAGCTTGGGGGGTCGGGGATGGTCACCCCTCCACTTT
CASSLGGRGWSPLHF